This T cell receptor (beta chain) is from a study of blood T cell repertoires in COVID-19. Study background: COVID-19 samples from acute and convalescent phases originated in the United States, Italy and Spain. PBMCs, B-cell-depleted T cells, or T cells were the source of the cDNA or gDNA that made up the material.

Measured with immunoSEQ multiplex PCR; TCRdb has only the in-frame clones, and not every one. The data show 250,000 to 400,000 clones, 85% to 90% seen once. Those enrolled in Seattle joined during active infection and were followed longitudinally afterward. The CDR3 consists of 16 residues. Trimming at V came to 5 bases and at J to 1 base, leaving 5 bases not matched to a gene. In germline, CDR1 is LNHDA, CDR2 SQIVND (reference sequence). The chain employs TRBV19 and TRBJ1-5, with 10 bases aligning to TRBD1. This sequence originates from a woman younger than 45 with COVID-19, enrolled during active disease. Sample: peripheral blood. The CDR3 DNA reads as TGTGCCAGTAGTTCGCGACAGGGGGCGAGCAATCAGCCCCAGCATTTT. This translates into CASSSRQGASNQPQHF.